The sequence of this T cell receptor beta chain was determined in a study of blood T cells in healthy people across ages. Study as a whole: Template switching retrieved approximately one barcoded beta molecule for each two T cells.

Findings of the study overall: A strong correlation was seen between TCR beta diversity and naive T cell percentage.

In this sample, this clonotype turned up a few times. Its antigen remains unidentified. Together with a sample-barcoded 5' primer, a J-beta primer mix was included in a second PCR lasting about 6 to 12 cycles. Researchers report that a template-switch adaptor with 12 random nucleotides tagged each cDNA molecule. A single record per CDR3 protein comes from TCRdb applying MiXCR to the 5' RACE reads. The sample contains 1.5 million to 2 million distinct CDR3 sequences, less than 50% of which appear only once. Isolation yielded PBMCs, at least 7 million per sample, in every case. V was pared by 0 bases and J by 4 bases, with 3 bases of the junction left unmatched. CDR1 is SGHTA and CDR2 is FQGNSA in the germline V gene. CDR3 size: 15 residues.

This clonotype was obtained from a middle-aged woman in good health. Sequencing was performed on blood. The J gene is TRBJ2-1, the V gene TRBV7-2; 7 bases are shared with TRBD1. CDR3 sequence: CASSLAPGQYNEQFF. The CDR3 nucleotides are TGTGCCAGCAGCTTAGCACCGGGACAGTACAATGAGCAGTTCTTC.